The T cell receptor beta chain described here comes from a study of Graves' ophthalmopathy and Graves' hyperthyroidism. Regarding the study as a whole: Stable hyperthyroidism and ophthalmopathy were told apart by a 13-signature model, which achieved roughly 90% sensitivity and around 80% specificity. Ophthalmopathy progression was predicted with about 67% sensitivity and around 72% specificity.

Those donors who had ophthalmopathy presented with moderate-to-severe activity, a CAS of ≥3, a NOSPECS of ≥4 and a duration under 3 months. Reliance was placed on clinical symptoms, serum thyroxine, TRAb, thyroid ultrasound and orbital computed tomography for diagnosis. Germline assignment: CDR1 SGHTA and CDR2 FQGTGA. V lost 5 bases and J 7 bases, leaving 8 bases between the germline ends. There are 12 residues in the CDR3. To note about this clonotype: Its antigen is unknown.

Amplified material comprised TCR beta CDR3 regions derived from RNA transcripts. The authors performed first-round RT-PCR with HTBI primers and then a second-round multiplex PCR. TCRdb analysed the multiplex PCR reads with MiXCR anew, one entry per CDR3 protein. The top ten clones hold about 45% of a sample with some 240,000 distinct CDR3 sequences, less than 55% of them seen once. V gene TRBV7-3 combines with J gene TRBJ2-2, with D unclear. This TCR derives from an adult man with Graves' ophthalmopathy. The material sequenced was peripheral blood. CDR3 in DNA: TGTGCCAGCAGCAGACCCCTCGGGGAGCTGTTTTTT. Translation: CASSRPLGELFF.